This record covers a single TCR beta chain. The source of the sample is a study of blood T cell repertoires in COVID-19. About the study: Collection of acute and convalescent COVID-19 samples took place in the United States, Italy and Spain. T cells, B-cell-depleted T cells, or PBMCs supplied cDNA or gDNA.

Per the original data handling: Using reference gene primer amplification, nucleated cell counts were estimated. Measured with immunoSEQ multiplex PCR; TCRdb has only the in-frame clones, and not every one. V and J calls and clone size are as listed in that table; D and trimming were resolved from the DNA. The repertoire holds about 150,000 clones, with 60% to 85% as singletons. The CDR3 is 13 residues long. The ends were cut back, 7 bases at V and 1 base at J, with 10 bases in the middle. The chain recombines TRBV12-3 or TRBV12-4 with TRBJ1-1; TRBD1 might be the D (6 bases). The sample taken for sequencing was peripheral blood. This sequence was found in a man of 80 years or more with acute or convalescent COVID-19. CDR3: CASTLTGNTEAFF. The CDR3 region has the DNA TGTGCCAGCACCTTGACAGGGAACACTGAAGCTTTCTTT.